Listed below are T cell receptor beta chains from one sample, sequenced in a study of T cell responses to AZD1222 COVID-19 vaccine. The repertoire was sequenced with immunoSEQ multiplex PCR; TCRdb's copy has only in-frame clones and lacks some. The sample has some 140,000 clones, 90% to 95% seen once. The specimen was peripheral blood, collected on day 0 of AZD1222 vaccination. Receptors originate from an adult in good health. Both conserved end residues are part of each CDR3. The order of the fields is D gene, J gene, V gene, clone size, CDR3 DNA, CDR3 protein. D genes are given only for firm matches. Clone size is shown for a subset of rows, as once, few, many or a class of expanded clone.

TRBD1 | TRBJ1-2 | TRBV6-6 | NA | TGTGCCAGCAGTAAAGAGATGGACAGGGGCCACACCTTC | CASSKEMDRGHTF
TRBD2 | TRBJ2-7 | TRBV4-1 | NA | TGCGCCAGCAGCCGAGGGACTAGCGGGAGTCCCTACGAGCAGTACTTC | CASSRGTSGSPYEQYF
NA | TRBJ1-3 | TRBV7-6 | NA | TGTGCCAGCAGCCCCGGGCCCCTTAACTCTGGAAACACCATATATTTT | CASSPGPLNSGNTIYF
TRBD2 | TRBJ2-1 | TRBV18 | NA | TGTGCCAGCTCACCACGGGGACTAGCGGGAGTGGGTGAGCAGTTCTTC | CASSPRGLAGVGEQFF
NA | TRBJ1-1 | TRBV6-2/TRBV6-3 | NA | TGTGCCAGCAGTTACGCTGACGGGACAATTGAAGCTTTCTTT | CASSYADGTIEAFF
NA | TRBJ2-3 | TRBV12-3/TRBV12-4 | NA | TGTGCCAGCAGTAGGGGACCTTTGGATACGCAGTATTTT | CASSRGPLDTQYF
TRBD1 | TRBJ1-2 | TRBV5-6 | NA | TGTGCCAGCAGCCGGACAGGCTCTAACTATGGCTACACCTTC | CASSRTGSNYGYTF
NA | TRBJ1-5 | TRBV9 | NA | TGTGCCAGCAGCAATGGACACGATAGCAATCAGCCCCAGCATTTT | CASSNGHDSNQPQHF
NA | TRBJ2-3 | TRBV2 | NA | TGTGCCAGCAGTCGGGACGGGTCCACAGATACGCAGTATTTT | CASSRDGSTDTQYF
NA | TRBJ1-4 | TRBV14 | NA | TGTGCCAGCAGCCCCTCAACAGGGAAGTACGAAAAACTGTTTTTT | CASSPSTGKYEKLFF
NA | TRBJ2-3 | TRBV28 | NA | TGTGCCAGCAGAGCTGAGGGAATCGGCACAGATACGCAGTATTTT | CASRAEGIGTDTQYF
TRBD2 | TRBJ2-7 | TRBV4-2 | once | TGTGCCAGCAGCTCGGGACTAGCGGGGGGGCCTTACTACGAGCAGTACTTC | CASSSGLAGGPYYEQYF
NA | TRBJ1-1 | TRBV7-2 | NA | TGTGCCAGCAGGCTTACAGGGACCCAAATGAACACTGAAGCTTTCTTT | CASRLTGTQMNTEAFF
NA | TRBJ1-1 | TRBV12-3/TRBV12-4 | NA | TGTGCCAGCAGTCGGACCGGTGCTGAAGCTTTCTTT | CASSRTGAEAFF
NA | TRBJ2-7 | TRBV9 | NA | TGTGCCAGCAGCGTAGGGGACGACTACGAGCAGTACTTC | CASSVGDDYEQYF
NA | TRBJ1-3 | TRBV7-8 | NA | TGTGCCAGCAGCTTCAGGGGCTTATCGGGAAACACCATATATTTT | CASSFRGLSGNTIYF
TRBD1 | TRBJ1-1 | TRBV7-2 | NA | TGTGCCAGCACCTGGACAGGGAGCACTGAAGCTTTCTTT | CASTWTGSTEAFF
NA | TRBJ1-5 | TRBV18 | NA | TGTGCCAGCTCACCGCAGTCGGGGAGCAATCAGCCCCAGCATTTT | CASSPQSGSNQPQHF
NA | TRBJ1-1 | TRBV7-3 | NA | TGTGCCAGCAGCTCGGGGTCAAGCGGGAACACTGAAGCTTTCTTT | CASSSGSSGNTEAFF
NA | TRBJ2-3 | TRBV4-3 | NA | TGCGCCAGCAGCCAAGAAGGTCAGGGAGTGGGCACAGATACGCAGTATTTT | CASSQEGQGVGTDTQYF
NA | TRBJ2-1 | TRBV19 | NA | TGTGCCAGTAGTATTGTGGAGGGCCTAGAATACAATGAGCAGTTCTTC | CASSIVEGLEYNEQFF
NA | TRBJ1-1 | TRBV18 | once | TGTGCCAGCTCACCAAAGCCTAACACTGAAGCTTTCTTT | CASSPKPNTEAFF
NA | TRBJ2-5 | TRBV7-3 | once | TGTGCCAGCAGCCTAGGGGGGTTCCAAGAGACCCAGTACTTC | CASSLGGFQETQYF